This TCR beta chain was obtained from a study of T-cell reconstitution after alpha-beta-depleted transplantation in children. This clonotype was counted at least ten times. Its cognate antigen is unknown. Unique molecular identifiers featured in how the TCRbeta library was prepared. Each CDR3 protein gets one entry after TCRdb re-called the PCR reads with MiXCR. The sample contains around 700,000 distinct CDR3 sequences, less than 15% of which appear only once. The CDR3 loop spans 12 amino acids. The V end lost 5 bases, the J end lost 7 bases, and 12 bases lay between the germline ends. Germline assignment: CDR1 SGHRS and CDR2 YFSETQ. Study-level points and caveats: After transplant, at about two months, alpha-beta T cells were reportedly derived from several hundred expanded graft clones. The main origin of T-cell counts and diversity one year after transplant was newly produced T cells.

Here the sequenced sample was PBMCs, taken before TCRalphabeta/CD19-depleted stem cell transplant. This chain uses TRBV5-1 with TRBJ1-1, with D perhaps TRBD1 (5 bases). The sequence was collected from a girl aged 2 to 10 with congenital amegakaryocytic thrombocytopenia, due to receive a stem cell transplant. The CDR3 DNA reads TGCGCCAGCAGGTCAGGGCACGATGAAGCTTTCTTT. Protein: CASRSGHDEAFF.